This T cell receptor (beta chain) is drawn from a study of T cells in Graves' hyperthyroidism and ophthalmopathy. This clonotype was seen a few times. Trimming at V came to 5 bases and at J to 0 bases, leaving 19 bases not matched to a gene. CDR3 length: 20 amino acids. The germline V gene has CDR1 WSHSY and CDR2 SAAADI. RNA transcripts yielded amplified TCR beta CDR3 regions. A set of HTBI primers served as the primers for a first-round RT-PCR of the TCR CDR3. MiXCR was run by TCRdb on the multiplex PCR reads, yielding one entry per CDR3 protein. The sample includes around 520,000 distinct CDR3 sequences, under 15% of them seen just once.

Sequencing was performed on blood. This sequence originates from a woman aged 18-29 years with Graves' hyperthyroidism. The chain has TRBV10-2 and TRBJ2-1; 7 nucleotides align to TRBD2. The CDR3, as DNA: TGCGCCAGCAGTAGCCCCATCCTCCTAGCGGCCCCGAGCTCCTACAATGAGCAGTTCTTC. Encoded protein: CASSSPILLAAPSSYNEQFF.